Here is one T cell receptor (beta chain) with its context. This entry belongs to a study of blood T cell repertoires in COVID-19. On the study more broadly: Material from acute and convalescent COVID-19 was sourced from the United States, Italy and Spain. The cDNA or gDNA used as material had been derived from T cells, B-cell-depleted T cells, or PBMCs.

The CDR3 extends over 14 amino acids. The germline V gene encodes CDR1 SGHRS and CDR2 YFSETQ. The ends lost 4 bases at V and 2 bases at J; junction bases unmatched: 3. Original data processing: Amplifying reference gene primers gave estimates of nucleated cell counts. Repertoires were generated with immunoSEQ multiplex PCR, while TCRdb's copy carries only in-frame clones and drops some. That table supplies the V and J calls and clone size; D and trimming were determined from the DNA. The table lists tens of thousands of clones, 85% of them singletons. The chain combines TRBV5-1 with TRBJ2-5; 9 bases match TRBD1. What was sequenced was peripheral blood. This receptor was identified in a human donor in a cohort sampled during active COVID-19. The CDR3 bases are TGCGCCAGCAGCACACAGGGGGCTCAAGAGACCCAGTACTTC. Translation: CASSTQGAQETQYF.